Listed below are T cell receptor beta chains from one sample, sequenced in a study of T cell repertoires in cytomegalovirus infection. TCRdb passed the reads through MiXCR, listing each CDR3 protein once. The sample yields around 740,000 distinct CDR3 sequences, 35% seen once. Sequencing was performed on PBMCs. These TCRs come from a human donor in good health (CMV status not recorded). Some clones in this sample may be carry-over from other donors' samples. Both conserved end residues are part of each CDR3. The D gene is left open where the match is weak. Some rows have no size entry. The others give once, few or many, or a class for an expanded clone.

size	length	D	V	J	DNA	CDR3
few	16	TRBD2	TRBV27	TRBJ2-4	TGTGCCAGCAGCCCGGAGCGGGAGAGAGTCAAAAACATTCAGTACTTC	CASSPERERVKNIQYF
many	16	NA	TRBV28	TRBJ2-1	TGTGCCAGCAGTTCCACGAGGCAGGGACCTGATAATGAGCAGTTCTTC	CASSSTRQGPDNEQFF
few	12	NA	TRBV28	TRBJ1-1	TGTGCCAGCAATGAGGGGACCGTCGAAGCTTTCTTT	CASNEGTVEAFF
NA	14	NA	TRBV7-2	TRBJ1-5	TGTGCCAGCAGCTTTAGGGGACACACTCAGCCCCAGCATTTT	CASSFRGHTQPQHF
NA	15	TRBD1	TRBV5-1	TRBJ1-4	TGCGCCAGCAGCTTGACCGGGACAGGGAGTGAAAAACTGTTTTTT	CASSLTGTGSEKLFF
NA	14	NA	TRBV6-2/TRBV6-3	TRBJ1-4	TGTGCCAGCAGTCTGAGACGGGTTAATGAAAAACTGTTTTTT	CASSLRRVNEKLFF
NA	15	NA	TRBV14	TRBJ1-3	TGTGCCAGCAGCCTGACGACAGGCTCTGGAAACACCATATATTTT	CASSLTTGSGNTIYF
few	17	NA	TRBV12-3/TRBV12-4	TRBJ2-1	TGTGCCAGCACCGTGACAGGCTCACCCCGAAACTACAATGAGCAGTTCTTC	CASTVTGSPRNYNEQFF
NA	15	NA	TRBV11-1	TRBJ2-2	TGTGCCAGCAGCTTAAAGGTTCCCCCCACCGGGGAGCTGTTTTTT	CASSLKVPPTGELFF
NA	16	TRBD1	TRBV7-6	TRBJ2-7	TGTGCCAGCAGCTTTAGACAGGGTCGAGGCCTCCTGGAGCAGTACTTC	CASSFRQGRGLLEQYF
NA	12	NA	TRBV19	TRBJ1-2	TGTGCCAGTAGTATCCAAAGCTATGGCTACACCTTC	CASSIQSYGYTF
once	12	NA	TRBV7-4	TRBJ2-7	TGTGCCAGCAGCCTACCCCCTAACGAGCAGTACTTC	CASSLPPNEQYF
NA	15	TRBD1	TRBV29-1	TRBJ1-4	TGCAGCGTCTCCCGGACAGGGGGTGGTAATGAAAAACTGTTTTTT	CSVSRTGGGNEKLFF
once	13	NA	TRBV20-1	TRBJ1-5	TGCAGTGCCCTGGGCCAGGTGAATCAGCCCCAGCATTTT	CSALGQVNQPQHF
NA	15	TRBD2	TRBV19	TRBJ2-1	TGTGCCAGTAGTATTCGGCTAGCGGAATACAATGAGCAGTTCTTC	CASSIRLAEYNEQFF
NA	11	NA	TRBV7-9	TRBJ1-2	TGTGCCAGCAGCTTAGTACAGCGCCTTACCTTC	CASSLVQRLTF
many	12	NA	TRBV7-9	TRBJ2-1	TGTGCCAGCAGCACCCCTAGGAGGGAGCAGTTCTTC	CASSTPRREQFF
NA	16	NA	TRBV27	TRBJ1-1	TGTGCCAGCAGTCCGCAGACAGCGTACATGAACACTGAAGCTTTCTTT	CASSPQTAYMNTEAFF
NA	15	TRBD2	TRBV12-3/TRBV12-4	TRBJ2-5	TGTGCCAGCAGAAGACTAGCGGGATTACAAGAGACCCAGTACTTC	CASRRLAGLQETQYF
few	17	TRBD1	TRBV28	TRBJ2-1	TGTGCCAGCAGTCCAGCTCCCGGACAGGGGCGCCACAATGAGCAGTTCTTC	CASSPAPGQGRHNEQFF
NA	13	TRBD1	TRBV6-4	TRBJ1-2	TGTGCCAGCAGTGCGGTGGCAGGGGGATACTACACCTTC	CASSAVAGGYYTF
few	14	NA	TRBV7-2	TRBJ2-3	TGTGCCAGCAGCCTCATTAGCCCCACAGATACGCAGTATTTT	CASSLISPTDTQYF
NA	16	TRBD2	TRBV25-1	TRBJ2-3	TGTGCCAGCAGTGATCCTAGCGGGGGCCGCACAGATACGCAGTATTTT	CASSDPSGGRTDTQYF
many	15	NA	TRBV19	TRBJ2-3	TGTGCCAGTAGTATTTTTATCGGGATGGGAGATACGCAGTATTTT	CASSIFIGMGDTQYF
few	13	NA	TRBV7-9	TRBJ1-1	TGTGCCAGCAGCTTAGCCGCAGGGGTAGGGGCTTTCTTT	CASSLAAGVGAFF
few	13	NA	TRBV20-1	TRBJ1-4	TGCAGTGCCGGCCGGGACGTCCGATCGAAACTGTTTTTT	CSAGRDVRSKLFF
NA	12	NA	TRBV2	TRBJ1-1	TGTGCCAGCACCCAGGGGTCCATTGAAGCTTTCTTT	CASTQGSIEAFF
NA	12	NA	TRBV10-3	TRBJ1-4	TGTGCCATCAGTCATCCGGGGGAAAAACTGTTTTTT	CAISHPGEKLFF
many	11	TRBD1	TRBV4-1	TRBJ2-1	TGCGCCAGCAGCCCGGACAGGGTCGGGTTCTTC	CASSPDRVGFF
NA	10	NA	TRBV25-1	TRBJ2-7	TGTGCCAGCAGGTGGTGTGTGCAGTACTTC	CASRWCVQYF
NA	16	TRBD1	TRBV6-6	TRBJ1-2	TGTGCCAGCAGTTACTTTAAGACAGGGATGTCGAATGGCTACACCTTC	CASSYFKTGMSNGYTF
few	15	TRBD1	TRBV27	TRBJ2-1	TGTGCCAGCAGTTTAAGGGGGCTAACAGGGAATGAGCAGTTCTTC	CASSLRGLTGNEQFF
few	15	TRBD2	TRBV12-3/TRBV12-4	TRBJ2-7	TGTGCCAGCACCATGGGAGGGACTCTCTACTACGAGCAGTACTTC	CASTMGGTLYYEQYF
NA	16	NA	TRBV12-3/TRBV12-4	TRBJ2-3	TGTGCCAGCAGTTTGACAAATACAGGTACAACAGATACGCAGTCTTTT	CASSLTNTGTTDTQSF
many	18	TRBD2	TRBV7-2	TRBJ2-1	TGTGCCAGCAGCTTAGCGGGCGGGGGGTCTAACTTTTACAATGAGCAGTTCTTC	CASSLAGGGSNFYNEQFF
NA	17	NA	TRBV7-2	TRBJ2-7	TGTTCCTTCGGCTTAGGTCCGCCTGGGGAGCCTTCCTACGAGCAGTACTTC	CSFGLGPPGEPSYEQYF
few	13	NA	TRBV11-2	TRBJ2-1	TGTGCCAGCAGCAACGTTACTAGCCGTAAGCAGTTCTTC	CASSNVTSRKQFF
NA	16	TRBD2	TRBV7-6	TRBJ2-3	TGTGCCAGCAGCCTCCCCGGGACTAGGACGACGGATACGCAGTATTTT	CASSLPGTRTTDTQYF
NA	13	TRBD1	TRBV28	TRBJ1-5	TGTGCCAGCAGTTTCGATTGGACAGGGGGGTGGCATTTT	CASSFDWTGGWHF
NA	15	NA	TRBV12-3/TRBV12-4	TRBJ1-5	TGTGCCAGCAGAAACTCGGGGTCTAGCAATCAGCCCCAGCATTTT	CASRNSGSSNQPQHF
NA	16	TRBD2	TRBV12-3/TRBV12-4	TRBJ2-1	TGTGCAAGCAGTTTAAGAGGGGAGGGTCCGCACAATGAGAAGTTCTTC	CASSLRGEGPHNEKFF
NA	13	TRBD2	TRBV6-5	TRBJ2-7	TGTGCCAGCAGTTATGGGGAGGGTTACGAGCAGTACTTC	CASSYGEGYEQYF
few	18	TRBD1	TRBV6-5	TRBJ2-3	TGTGCCAGCAGTTACGTGCAAACCGGGACAGGGGAACTCGATACGCAGTATTTT	CASSYVQTGTGELDTQYF
few	15	NA	TRBV7-6	TRBJ2-7	TGTGCCATCCTTATTCCGGGGGCCAACTCCTACGAGCAGTACTTC	CAILIPGANSYEQYF
NA	15	NA	TRBV6-1	TRBJ2-6	TGTGCCAGCAGTGACTCTTTCTCTGGGGCCAACGTCCTGACTTTC	CASSDSFSGANVLTF
many	14	NA	TRBV7-8	TRBJ2-3	TGTGCCAGCAGATTAATCGGAAGCACAGATACGCAGTATTTT	CASRLIGSTDTQYF
NA	19	NA	TRBV27	TRBJ1-5	TGTGCCAGCAGTTTTACAGTTCCCCTTTCCGGGGGTGGCAATCAGCCCCAGCATTTT	CASSFTVPLSGGGNQPQHF
NA	15	NA	TRBV7-2	TRBJ1-2	TGTGCCAGCAGCGCGCCGACCGCAGTCCACTATGGCTACACCTTC	CASSAPTAVHYGYTF
NA	13	NA	TRBV7-2	TRBJ1-2	TGTGCCAGCAGCTTATACGGGGAGGGTGGCTACACCTTC	CASSLYGEGGYTF
many	15	NA	TRBV20-1	TRBJ2-2	TGCAGTGCTGGGGGCCCAGGGGCTTCAACCGGGGAGCTGTTTTTT	CSAGGPGASTGELFF
NA	15	TRBD1	TRBV28	TRBJ1-1	TGTGCCAGCAGCCCAGGGGGCCGGAGGGGAACTGAAGCTTTCTTT	CASSPGGRRGTEAFF
few	16	TRBD1	TRBV19	TRBJ1-2	TGTGCCAGTAGTATAGGCCCAGGGGGGGCCCTCCATGGCTACACCTTC	CASSIGPGGALHGYTF
NA	14	NA	TRBV28	TRBJ1-2	TGTGCCAGCAGTTTAAAGAGGGCAGGCTATGGCTACACCTTC	CASSLKRAGYGYTF
few	13	TRBD1	TRBV6-2/TRBV6-3	TRBJ2-3	TGTGCCTCCAAGGACAGGGGAACAGATACGCAGTATTTT	CASKDRGTDTQYF